This T cell receptor (beta chain) comes out of a study of OX40 agonist ivuxolimab in advanced cancers. Study-wide results and limits: Averaging showed that CD8+ T cells had more expanded clones than CD4+ did. Doses of 0.1 to 3.0 mg/kg were accompanied by clonal expansion of CD4+ and CD8+ blood T cells by week 6.

Germline CDR1 and CDR2: SGHRS and YFSETQ. The germline V and J ends were trimmed by 2 bases and 5 bases, with 8 bases remaining between them. This CDR3 contains 12 residues. Turning to this clone: The antigen is not known.

Produced via immunoSEQ multiplex PCR; TCRdb's table is partial and in-frame only. Of approximately 70,000 clones listed, around 90% are singletons. This chain uses TRBV5-1 with TRBJ2-7; D not certain. The specimen was CD4+ or CD8+ T cells sorted from blood, collected in a trial of the OX40 agonist ivuxolimab. The origin of this receptor is an adult with an advanced solid tumor such as melanoma, head and neck, liver or kidney cancer. The chain's CDR3 is CASSFPIHEQYF. The CDR3 coding sequence is TGCGCCAGCAGCTTTCCGATCCACGAGCAGTACTTC.